The 26 T cell receptor beta chains reported below all come from one sample, sequenced in a study of T cells after yellow fever vaccination. Each CDR3 protein is one row after TCRdb ran MiXCR on the 5' RACE reads. The table records some 560,000 distinct CDR3 sequences, 15% to 20% of them present only once. This sample comprised PBMCs, obtained 15 days after the yellow fever booster vaccination. The receptors here all came from a man aged 25-45 years who received the YFV17D yellow fever vaccine.

The chain couples TRBV12-3 or TRBV12-4 to TRBJ2-1; 8 bases fit TRBD2. This CDR3 region has 14 residues. V gave up 5 bases and J gave up 7 bases; unmatched junction bases: 7. The CDR3 sequence is CASSQSGSGNEQFF. CDR3 coding DNA: TGTGCCAGCAGTCAAAGCGGGAGCGGAAATGAGCAGTTCTTC.

The genes are TRBV29-1 and TRBJ2-1, with TRBD1 identical over 12 bases. This CDR3 is built from 14 residues. The V and J ends lost 5 bases and 6 bases, in that order; junction bases with no gene match: 5. CDR1 and CDR2 from the germline V gene are SQVTM and ANQGSEA. For the CDR3, the DNA is TGCAGCGTTTCCGGGACAGGGGGCTCCAATGAGCAGTTCTTC. As protein: CSVSGTGGSNEQFF.

This chain joins TRBV5-1 and TRBJ1-6; 9 nucleotides align to TRBD1. CDR3 length: 14 residues. V shed 5 bases, J shed 15 bases, and the junction held 12 bases outside the gene matches. In germline, CDR1 is SGHRS, CDR2 YFSETQ. CDR3 DNA: TGCGCCAGCAGTTCCGGGACAGGGCCGTCAAGCCTCCACTTT. Translated: CASSSGTGPSSLHF.

The chain employs TRBV24-1 and TRBJ2-3, with 7 nucleotides matching TRBD1. The V and J ends lost 5 bases and 1 base, in that order; junction bases with no gene match: 5. Germline-derived CDR1 and CDR2 are KGHDR and SFDVKD. The CDR3 totals 15 residues. For the CDR3, the DNA is TGTGCCACCAGTGCCAGGACAGGCCGCACAGATACGCAGTATTTT. Amino acid sequence: CATSARTGRTDTQYF.

The CDR3: CASSPTSVTEAFF. The DNA of the CDR3 is TGCGCCAGCAGCCCAACGTCAGTCACTGAAGCTTTCTTT. This chain joins TRBV4-3 and TRBJ1-1; no clear D. V was clipped by 4 bases and J by 4 bases, with 10 bases between them. The germline CDR1 and CDR2 sequences are LGHNA and YSLEER. The CDR3 length is 13 residues.

This clonotype was detected only a few times. The rearrangement uses TRBV7-9 and TRBJ2-5; D remains ambiguous. The CDR3 totals 13 residues. V lost 2 bases, J lost 5 bases, and 9 bases lay in between. Germline V lookup: CDR1 SEHNR, CDR2 FQNEAQ (reference sequence). The CDR3, as DNA: TGTGCCAGCAGCTTACTGGGTACCGAGACCCAGTACTTC. This translates into CASSLLGTETQYF.

This chain joins TRBV27 and TRBJ2-7; 10 positions agree with TRBD1. Germline lookup yields CDR1 MNHEY and CDR2 SMNVEV (reference sequence). V lost 2 bases and J lost 6; bases outside the gene matches: 7. There are 15 residues in the CDR3. In DNA form, the CDR3 reads TGTGCCAGCAGTTTAAGGGGGACAGGGGTGGGCGAGCAGTACTTC. This codes for CASSLRGTGVGEQYF.

This clonotype was seen more than once but under ten times. The rearrangement links TRBV3-1 to TRBJ1-3; D is ambiguous. From germline, CDR1 is LGHDT and CDR2 YNNKEL (reference sequence). The CDR3 covers 16 residues. V gave up 2 bases and J gave up 2 bases, with 13 bases separating them. As DNA, the CDR3 is TGTGCCAGCAGCCAAACGACCCACCGGCCTGGAAACACCATATATTTT. Protein product: CASSQTTHRPGNTIYF.

This chain uses TRBV6-5 with TRBJ2-1; D gene unclear. Germline V gene data show CDR1 as MNHEY and CDR2 as SVGAGI. The CDR3 has 14 amino acids. Trimming removed 0 bases at V and 4 bases at J, with 7 bases between. CDR3 sequence (DNA): TGTGCCAGCAGTTACTCTGGGGATTACAATGAGCAGTTCTTC. Protein product: CASSYSGDYNEQFF.

This clonotype has a handful of counts. The rearrangement links TRBV29-1 to TRBJ2-1; the match to TRBD2 covers 13 bases. The V gene's germline CDR1 is SQVTM and CDR2 ANQGSEA. The J segment lost 7 bases and the V segment lost 7 bases, leaving 4 bases of the junction unmatched. The CDR3 has 13 amino acids. The CDR3 region is CSAGTSGINEQFF. DNA of the CDR3: TGCAGCGCCGGGACTAGCGGGATTAATGAGCAGTTCTTC.

The rearrangement joins TRBV20-1 to TRBJ2-7; 10 bases agree with TRBD2. The V segment lost 4 bases and the J segment 0 bases; nucleotides outside the gene matches: 6. This CDR3 contains 15 residues. Germline V gene data show CDR1 as DFQATT and CDR2 as SNEGSKA (reference sequence). In DNA form, the CDR3 reads TGCAGTGCTATTAGGCCTAGCGGGAGCTCCTACGAGCAGTACTTC. Amino acids: CSAIRPSGSSYEQYF.

The rearrangement joins TRBV5-1 to TRBJ2-7; D gene unclear. CDR3 length equals 13 residues. In germline, CDR1 is SGHRS, CDR2 YFSETQ. Trimming took off 4 bases at V and 6 bases at J, with 14 bases between the two ends. CDR3 nucleotides: TGCGCCAGCAGCCCCCCTAATCCGGGCGAGCAGTACTTC. Protein product: CASSPPNPGEQYF.

The chain uses TRBV6-1 and TRBJ2-1, with D possibly being TRBD1 or TRBD2 (6 bases each). This CDR3 is 14 amino acids long. Deletions cut 8 bases from V and 10 bases from J, with 21 bases between. Germline lookup yields CDR1 MNHNS and CDR2 SASEGT. The CDR3 spells CASAGAGGREEQFF. The CDR3 nucleotides read TGTGCCAGCGCCGGAGCTGGGGGGCGAGAGGAGCAGTTCTTC.

This clonotype was seen more than once but under ten times. This chain joins TRBV12-3 or TRBV12-4 and TRBJ1-2; no clear D gene. V was shortened by 1 base and J by 5 bases, with 8 bases between the two germline ends. The CDR3 is 13 residues long. The CDR3 region has the DNA TGTGCCAGCAGTTTAGGGGTCGAGTATGGCTACACCTTC. Amino acid sequence: CASSLGVEYGYTF.

Only a few counts were recorded for this clonotype. J is TRBJ2-5 and V is TRBV20-1; TRBD1 aligns across 7 bases. This CDR3 comprises 12 residues. V lost 8 bases to trimming and J lost 5 bases; unmatched junction nucleotides: 8. CDR1 and CDR2 (germline): DFQATT, SNEGSKA (reference sequence). The CDR3 DNA follows: TGCAGTAGGACCGGGACAGTTGAGACCCAGTACTTC. Translated, it gives CSRTGTVETQYF.

This clonotype was recorded a few times. The rearrangement joins TRBV7-2 to TRBJ2-7, with no clear D. The CDR3 has 13 residues. The V end lost 5 bases, the J end lost 7 bases, and 15 bases lay between the germline ends. Germline CDR1 SGHTA, CDR2 FQGNSA. CDR3 amino acids: CASSIGRVREQYF. DNA of the CDR3: TGTGCCAGCAGCATTGGACGAGTCCGGGAGCAGTACTTC.

V usage is TRBV6-1 and J usage is TRBJ2-1, with D possibly TRBD2 on 7 matching bases. The CDR3 extends over 17 amino acids. In germline, CDR1 is MNHNS, CDR2 SASEGT. The V end was cut by 6 bases, the J end by 8 bases, with 26 bases between. The CDR3 nucleotides read TGTGCCAGCAGACAAGGCCCGGGACTTAGAGGGGGGGATGAGCAGTTCTTC. Translation gives CASRQGPGLRGGDEQFF.

A word on this clonotype: Mismatch with germline at one junction end may stem from a read error. The chain carries TRBV18 and TRBJ2-3; D is uncertain. CDR1 and CDR2 (germline): KGHSH, LQKENI. The CDR3 runs to 16 residues. CDR3 in DNA: TGTGCCAGCTCGCCACGACAAGGCCCTAGCACAGATACGCAGTATTTT. Translating gives CASSPRQGPSTDTQYF.

This clonotype was seen only a few times. The germline gene is not matched at one end of the junction; a read error may be the cause. The CDR3: CSARAGGRNTDTQYF. The CDR3 DNA is TGCAGTGCCAGAGCGGGGGGCAGGAACACAGATACGCAGTATTTT. V and J are TRBV20-1 and TRBJ2-3, with 9 bases that match TRBD2. CDR3 length: 15 residues. Germline V gene data show CDR1 as DFQATT and CDR2 as SNEGSKA (reference sequence).

In its sample, this clonotype was seen a few times. V and J are TRBV20-1 and TRBJ2-1; no reliable D call. Trimming removed 2 bases at V and 6 bases at J, with 2 bases between. The germline CDR1 and CDR2 sequences are DFQATT and SNEGSKA (reference sequence). This CDR3 is 10 amino acids long. The CDR3 protein is CSARTNEQFF. As DNA, the CDR3 is TGCAGTGCTAGAACCAATGAGCAGTTCTTC.

This sequence joins TRBV25-1 and TRBJ2-1; perhaps D is TRBD1 or TRBD2 (6 bases each). The V end was cut by 3 bases, the J end by 3 bases, with 12 bases between. Looked up from germline, CDR1 is MGHDK and CDR2 is SYGVNS. The CDR3 length is 15 residues. The CDR3 protein is CASSDSGGGYNEQFF. The DNA of the CDR3 is TGTGCCAGCAGTGATTCCGGAGGGGGCTACAATGAGCAGTTCTTC.

There are a few counts of this clonotype. V and J are TRBV7-6 and TRBJ2-3, with 7 bases matching TRBD2. This CDR3 has 16 amino acids. V was pared by 3 bases and J by 4 bases, with 10 bases of the junction left unmatched. Germline loops: CDR1 SGHVS, CDR2 FNYEAQ. CDR3 in amino acids: CASSFREASGSDTQYF. CDR3 in DNA: TGTGCCAGCAGCTTTAGGGAGGCTAGCGGATCAGATACGCAGTATTTT. Full variable domain (outside the CDR3, taken from reference TRBV7-6 and TRBJ2-3): GAGVSQSPRYKVTKRGQDVALRCDPISGHVSLYWYRQALGQGPEFLTYFNYEAQQDKSGLPNDRFSAERPEGSISTLTIQRTEQRDSAMYRCASSFREASGSDTQYFGPGTRLTVL.

Comment on this clonotype: A read error may produce the germline difference seen at one junction end. This rearrangement joins TRBV10-3 to TRBJ2-7; unclear D gene. Looked up from germline, CDR1 is ENHRY and CDR2 is SYGVKD. The CDR3 loop spans 12 amino acids. As DNA, the CDR3 is TGTGCCATCAGTGAAATTGGAGACGACTTGCTCTTC. Amino acid sequence: CAISEIGDDLLF.

This clonotype was seen only a few times. The genes are TRBV7-2 and TRBJ2-5; 11 nucleotides agree with TRBD1. This CDR3 is 12 amino acids long. Per germline, CDR1 SGHTA and CDR2 FQGNSA. V shed 11 bases, J shed 4 bases, and the junction held 3 bases outside the gene matches. Here the CDR3 reads CAGQGASETQYF. CDR3 in DNA: TGTGCCGGACAGGGGGCTTCAGAGACCCAGTACTTC.

The rearrangement uses TRBV3-1 and TRBJ2-2; 8 bases map to TRBD2. The J segment lost 5 bases and the V segment lost 5 bases, leaving 7 bases of the junction unmatched. Germline V gene lookup returns CDR1 LGHDT and CDR2 YNNKEL (reference sequence). The length of the CDR3 is 15 residues. This chain's CDR3 is CASSDPGLGTGELFF. The CDR3 DNA is TGTGCCAGCAGCGATCCGGGACTAGGGACCGGGGAGCTGTTTTTT.

V gene TRBV29-1 combines with J gene TRBJ2-7; perhaps TRBD1 as D (6 bases). This CDR3 region has 14 residues. Germline CDR1 reads SQVTM; CDR2 reads ANQGSEA. V lost 7 bases to trimming and J lost 2 bases, with 18 bases between them. The DNA for the CDR3 is TGCAGCGCCGCCAGGGCAGGGGCCACCTACGAGCAGTACTTC. It specifies CSAARAGATYEQYF.